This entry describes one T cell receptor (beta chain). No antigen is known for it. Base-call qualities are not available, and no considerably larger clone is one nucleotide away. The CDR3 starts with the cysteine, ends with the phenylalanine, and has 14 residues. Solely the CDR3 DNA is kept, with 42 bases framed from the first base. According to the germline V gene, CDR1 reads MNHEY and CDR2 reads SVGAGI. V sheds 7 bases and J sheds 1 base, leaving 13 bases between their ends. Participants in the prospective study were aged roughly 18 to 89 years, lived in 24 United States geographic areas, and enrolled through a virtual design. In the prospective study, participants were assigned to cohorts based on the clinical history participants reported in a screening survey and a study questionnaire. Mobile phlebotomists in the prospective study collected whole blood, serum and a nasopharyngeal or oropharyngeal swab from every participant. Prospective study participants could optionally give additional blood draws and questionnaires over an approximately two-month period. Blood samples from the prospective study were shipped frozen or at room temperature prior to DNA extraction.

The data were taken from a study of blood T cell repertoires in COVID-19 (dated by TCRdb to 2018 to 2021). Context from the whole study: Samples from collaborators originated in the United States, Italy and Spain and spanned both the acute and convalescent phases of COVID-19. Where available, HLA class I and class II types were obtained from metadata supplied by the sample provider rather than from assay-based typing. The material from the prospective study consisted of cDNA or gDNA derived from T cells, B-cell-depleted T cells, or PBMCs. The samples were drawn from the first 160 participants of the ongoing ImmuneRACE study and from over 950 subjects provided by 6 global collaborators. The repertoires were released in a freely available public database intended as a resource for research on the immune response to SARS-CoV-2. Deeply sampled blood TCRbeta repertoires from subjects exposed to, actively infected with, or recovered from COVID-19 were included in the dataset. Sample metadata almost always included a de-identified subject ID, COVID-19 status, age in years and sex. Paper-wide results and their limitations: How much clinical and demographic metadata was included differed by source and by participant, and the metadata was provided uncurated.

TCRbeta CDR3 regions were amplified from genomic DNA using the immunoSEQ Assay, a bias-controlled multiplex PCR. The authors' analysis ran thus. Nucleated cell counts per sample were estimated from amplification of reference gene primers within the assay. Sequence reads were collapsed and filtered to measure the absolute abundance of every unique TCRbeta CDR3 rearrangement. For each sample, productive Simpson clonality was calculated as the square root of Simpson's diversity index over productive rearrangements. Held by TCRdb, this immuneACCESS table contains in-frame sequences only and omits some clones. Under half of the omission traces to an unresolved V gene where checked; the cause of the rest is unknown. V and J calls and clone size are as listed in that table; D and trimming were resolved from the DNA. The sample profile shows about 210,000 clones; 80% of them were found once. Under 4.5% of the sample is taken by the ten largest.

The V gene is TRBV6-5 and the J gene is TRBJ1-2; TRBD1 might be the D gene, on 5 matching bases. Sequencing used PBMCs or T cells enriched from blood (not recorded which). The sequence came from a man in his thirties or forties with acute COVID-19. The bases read TGTGCCAGCACTGTGTTGGGGGGTAACTATGGCTACACCTTC. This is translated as CASTVLGGNYGYTF.